The rows below give T cell receptor beta chains drawn from one sample of a study of T cells expressing NK-cell markers. TCRdb derives one entry per CDR3 protein from the 5' RACE reads, leaving out DNA. This specimen shows approximately 170,000 distinct CDR3 sequences; the ten leading clones hold 20% to 25%. Sequencing input: blood T cells: a sorted CD56 or NKG2C T cell subset, CD4+ or CD8+ T cells, or bulk PBMC T cells (not recorded which). The receptors here all came from a man aged 18-70 years in good health. Both conserved end residues are part of each CDR3. The order of the fields is CDR3 protein, J gene, V gene.

CASSPYTGNTEAFF,TRBJ1-1,TRBV19
CASSLPLGARGTDTQYF,TRBJ2-3,TRBV13
CASTSTSGYEQYF,TRBJ2-7,TRBV28
CASSTHWGGLEETQYF,TRBJ2-5,TRBV27
CASSPSWDRGRLFF,TRBJ1-1,TRBV7-3
CASSYEGGTGFSYGYTF,TRBJ1-2,TRBV6-5
CASSEGTGGLDSPLHF,TRBJ1-6,TRBV27
CASSFSHSGTYEQYF,TRBJ2-7,TRBV12-3/TRBV12-4
CASSLGVRQTLYEQYF,TRBJ2-7,TRBV5-6
CASSQVSGDNEQFF,TRBJ2-1,TRBV3-1
CASSPLYLETQYF,TRBJ2-5,TRBV7-6
CAISARQTYGYTF,TRBJ1-2,TRBV10-3
CAILAGAMQETQYF,TRBJ2-5,TRBV7-9